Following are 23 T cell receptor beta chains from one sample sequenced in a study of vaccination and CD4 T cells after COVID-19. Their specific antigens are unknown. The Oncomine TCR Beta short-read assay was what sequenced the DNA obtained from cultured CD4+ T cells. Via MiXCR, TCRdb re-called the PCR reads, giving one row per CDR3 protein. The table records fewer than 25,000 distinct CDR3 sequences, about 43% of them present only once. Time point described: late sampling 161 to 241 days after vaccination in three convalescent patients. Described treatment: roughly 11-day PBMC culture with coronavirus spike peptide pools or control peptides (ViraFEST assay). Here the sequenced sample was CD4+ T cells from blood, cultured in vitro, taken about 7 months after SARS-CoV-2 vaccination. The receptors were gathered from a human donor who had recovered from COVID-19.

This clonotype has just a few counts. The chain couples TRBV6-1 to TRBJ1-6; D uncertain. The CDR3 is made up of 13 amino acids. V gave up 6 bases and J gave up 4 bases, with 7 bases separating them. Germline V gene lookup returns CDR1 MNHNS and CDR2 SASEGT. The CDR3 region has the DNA TGTGCCAGCAGGGTTGGGTATAATTCACCCCTCCACTTT. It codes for CASRVGYNSPLHF.

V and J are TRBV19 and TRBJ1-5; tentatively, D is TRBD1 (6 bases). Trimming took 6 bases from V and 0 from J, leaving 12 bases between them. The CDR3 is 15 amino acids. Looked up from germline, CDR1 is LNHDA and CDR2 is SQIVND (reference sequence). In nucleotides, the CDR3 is TGTGCCAGTAGACCTGGGGGCCCTAGCAATCAGCCCCAGCATTTT. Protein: CASRPGGPSNQPQHF.

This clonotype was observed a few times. CDR3: CASSTGLAGDYLQETQYF. CDR3 in DNA: TGTGCCAGCAGCACAGGACTAGCGGGAGATTATTTGCAGGAGACCCAGTACTTC. The rearrangement joins TRBV7-8 to TRBJ2-5; 13 bases fit TRBD2. The germline V gene encodes CDR1 SGHVS and CDR2 FQNEAQ. After removal of 5 bases from V and 5 bases from J, the junction contained 14 bases not matched to a gene. CDR3 length: 18 amino acids.

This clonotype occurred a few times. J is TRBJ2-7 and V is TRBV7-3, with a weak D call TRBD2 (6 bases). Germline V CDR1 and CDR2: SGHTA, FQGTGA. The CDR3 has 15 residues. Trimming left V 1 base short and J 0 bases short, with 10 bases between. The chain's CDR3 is CASSLSGGSSYEQYF. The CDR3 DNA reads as TGTGCCAGCAGCTTAAGTGGGGGGAGCTCCTACGAGCAGTACTTC.

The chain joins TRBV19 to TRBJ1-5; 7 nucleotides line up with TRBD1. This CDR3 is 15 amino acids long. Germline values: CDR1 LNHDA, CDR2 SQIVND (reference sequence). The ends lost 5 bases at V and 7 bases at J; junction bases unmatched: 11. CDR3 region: CASSSDRVSRQPQHF. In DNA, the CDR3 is TGTGCCAGTAGTTCCGACAGGGTATCTCGACAGCCCCAGCATTTT.

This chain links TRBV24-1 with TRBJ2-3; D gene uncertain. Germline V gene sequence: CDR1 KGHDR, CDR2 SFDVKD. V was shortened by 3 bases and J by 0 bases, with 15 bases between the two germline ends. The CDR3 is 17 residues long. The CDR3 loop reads CATSDPPGAYSTDTQYF. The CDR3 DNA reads TGTGCCACCAGTGATCCGCCAGGAGCATACAGCACAGATACGCAGTATTTT.

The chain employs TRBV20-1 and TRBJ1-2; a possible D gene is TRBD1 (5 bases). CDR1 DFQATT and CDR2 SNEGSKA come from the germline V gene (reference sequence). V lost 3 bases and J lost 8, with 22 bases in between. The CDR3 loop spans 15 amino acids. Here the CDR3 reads CSARSRQTISVGYTF. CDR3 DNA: TGCAGTGCTAGGTCCCGACAGACTATTTCTGTAGGCTACACCTTC.

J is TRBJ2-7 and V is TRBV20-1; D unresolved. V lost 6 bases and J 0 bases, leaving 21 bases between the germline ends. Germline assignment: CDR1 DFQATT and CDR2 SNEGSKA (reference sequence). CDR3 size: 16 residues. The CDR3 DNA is TGCAGTGCCAGGAAGCTCGGCGGCCCAAACTCCTACGAGCAGTACTTC. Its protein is CSARKLGGPNSYEQYF.

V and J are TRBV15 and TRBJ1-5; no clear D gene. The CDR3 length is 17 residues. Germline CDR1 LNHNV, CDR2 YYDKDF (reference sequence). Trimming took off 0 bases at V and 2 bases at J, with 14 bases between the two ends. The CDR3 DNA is TGTGCCACCAGCAGAGATTTAATCCGGATGGGCAATCAGCCCCAGCATTTT. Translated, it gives CATSRDLIRMGNQPQHF.

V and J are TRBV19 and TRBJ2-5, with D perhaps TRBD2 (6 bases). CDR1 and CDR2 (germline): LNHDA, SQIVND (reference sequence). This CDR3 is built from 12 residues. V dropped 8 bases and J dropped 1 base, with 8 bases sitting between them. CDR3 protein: CASRRGQETQYF. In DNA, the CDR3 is TGTGCCAGTCGGCGGGGCCAAGAGACCCAGTACTTC.

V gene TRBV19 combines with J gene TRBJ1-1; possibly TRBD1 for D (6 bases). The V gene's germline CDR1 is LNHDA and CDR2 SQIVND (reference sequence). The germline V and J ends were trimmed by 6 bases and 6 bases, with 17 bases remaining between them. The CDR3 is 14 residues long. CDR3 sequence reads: CASSPGMEGAEAFF. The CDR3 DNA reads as TGTGCCAGTAGCCCCGGCATGGAGGGGGCTGAAGCTTTCTTT.

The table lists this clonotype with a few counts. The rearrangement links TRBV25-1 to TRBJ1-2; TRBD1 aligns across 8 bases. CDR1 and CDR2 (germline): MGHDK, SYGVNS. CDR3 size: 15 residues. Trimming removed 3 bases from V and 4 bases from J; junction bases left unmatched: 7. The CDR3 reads CASSESDRVAYGYTF. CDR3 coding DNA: TGTGCCAGCAGTGAGTCGGACAGGGTAGCCTATGGCTACACCTTC.

The CDR3 protein is CASSSPSSGSRNEQYF. The CDR3 DNA follows: TGTGCCAGCAGCTCCCCCTCTAGCGGGAGTAGGAACGAGCAGTACTTC. The chain couples TRBV5-4 to TRBJ2-7, with 10 bases aligning to TRBD2. CDR1 and CDR2 (germline): SGHNT, YYREEE (reference sequence). The J segment lost 5 bases and the V segment lost 3 bases, leaving 11 bases of the junction unmatched. This CDR3 contains 16 residues.

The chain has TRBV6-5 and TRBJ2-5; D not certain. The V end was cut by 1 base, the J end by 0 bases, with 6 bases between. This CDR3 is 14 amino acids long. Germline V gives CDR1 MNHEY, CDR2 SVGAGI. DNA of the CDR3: TGTGCCAGCAGTTACTTGGGGTACCAAGAGACCCAGTACTTC. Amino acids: CASSYLGYQETQYF.

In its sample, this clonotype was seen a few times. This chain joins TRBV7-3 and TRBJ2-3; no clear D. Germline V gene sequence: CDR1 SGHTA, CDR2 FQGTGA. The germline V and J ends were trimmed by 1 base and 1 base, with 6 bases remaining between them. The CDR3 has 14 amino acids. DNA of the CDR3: TGTGCCAGCAGCTTAATGGTCGGCACAGATACGCAGTATTTT. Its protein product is CASSLMVGTDTQYF.

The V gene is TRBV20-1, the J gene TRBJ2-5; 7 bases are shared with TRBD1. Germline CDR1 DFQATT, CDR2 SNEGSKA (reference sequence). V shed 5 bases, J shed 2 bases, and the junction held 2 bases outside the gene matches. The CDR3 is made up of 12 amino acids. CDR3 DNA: TGCAGTGCTGAACAGGGGCAAGAGACCCAGTACTTC. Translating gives CSAEQGQETQYF.

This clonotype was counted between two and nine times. Written as DNA, the CDR3 is TGTGCCAGCAGTTTATATCGGCAGTCCTATTCACCCCTCCACTTT. Its protein is CASSLYRQSYSPLHF. The chain is built from TRBV28 and TRBJ1-6; no clear D gene. Trimming left V 1 base short and J 8 bases short, with 12 bases between. Germline values: CDR1 MDHEN, CDR2 SYDVKM. The CDR3 is 15 amino acids.

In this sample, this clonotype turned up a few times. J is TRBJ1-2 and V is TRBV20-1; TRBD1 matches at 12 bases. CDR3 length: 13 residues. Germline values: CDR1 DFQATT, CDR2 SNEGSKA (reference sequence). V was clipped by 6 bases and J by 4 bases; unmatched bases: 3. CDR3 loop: CSAPGQGAYGYTF. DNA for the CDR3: TGCAGTGCCCCGGGACAGGGGGCCTATGGCTACACCTTC.

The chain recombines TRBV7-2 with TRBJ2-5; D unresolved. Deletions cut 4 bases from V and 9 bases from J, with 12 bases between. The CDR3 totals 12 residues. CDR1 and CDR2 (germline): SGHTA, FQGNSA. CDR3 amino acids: CASSSRLGPQYF. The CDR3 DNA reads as TGTGCCAGCAGCTCTCGTTTGGGTCCCCAGTACTTC.

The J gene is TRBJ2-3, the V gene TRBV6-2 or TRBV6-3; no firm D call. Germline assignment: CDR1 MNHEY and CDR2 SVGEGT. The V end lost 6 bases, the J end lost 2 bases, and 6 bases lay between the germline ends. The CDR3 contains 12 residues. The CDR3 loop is CASRENTDTQYF. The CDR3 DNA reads TGTGCCAGCAGGGAAAACACAGATACGCAGTATTTT.

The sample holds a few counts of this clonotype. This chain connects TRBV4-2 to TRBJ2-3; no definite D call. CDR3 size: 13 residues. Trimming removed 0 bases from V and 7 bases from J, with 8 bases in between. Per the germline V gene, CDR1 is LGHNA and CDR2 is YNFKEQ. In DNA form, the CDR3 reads TGTGCCAGCAGCCAAGATCTTGCATATACGCAGTATTTT. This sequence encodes CASSQDLAYTQYF.

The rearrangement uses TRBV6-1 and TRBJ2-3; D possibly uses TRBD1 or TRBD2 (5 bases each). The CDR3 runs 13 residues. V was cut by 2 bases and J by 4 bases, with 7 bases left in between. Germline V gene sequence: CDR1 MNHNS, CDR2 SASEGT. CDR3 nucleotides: TGTGCCAGCAGTGAAACGGGGCCAGATACGCAGTATTTT. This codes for CASSETGPDTQYF.

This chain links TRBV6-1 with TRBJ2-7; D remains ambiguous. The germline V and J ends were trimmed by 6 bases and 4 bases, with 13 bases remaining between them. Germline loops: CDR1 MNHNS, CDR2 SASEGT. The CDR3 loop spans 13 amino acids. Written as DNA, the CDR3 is TGTGCCAGCAGAGCCCTAAACGAGTACGAGCAGTACTTC. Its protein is CASRALNEYEQYF.